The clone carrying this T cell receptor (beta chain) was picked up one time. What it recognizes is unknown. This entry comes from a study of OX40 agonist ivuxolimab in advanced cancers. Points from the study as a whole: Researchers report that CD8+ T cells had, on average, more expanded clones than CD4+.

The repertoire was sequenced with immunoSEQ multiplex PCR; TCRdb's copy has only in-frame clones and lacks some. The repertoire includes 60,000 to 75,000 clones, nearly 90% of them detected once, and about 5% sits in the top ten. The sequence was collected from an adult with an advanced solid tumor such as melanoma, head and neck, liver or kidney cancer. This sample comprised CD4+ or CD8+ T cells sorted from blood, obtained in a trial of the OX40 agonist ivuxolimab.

CDR3: CASSYSNGGTEKLFF. CDR3 DNA sequence: TGTGCCAGCAGTTACTCGAACGGGGGCACGGAAAAACTGTTTTTT. The chain couples TRBV6-5 to TRBJ1-4, with TRBD1 as a possible D gene (6 bases). Trimming pared 0 bases from V and 8 bases from J, leaving 13 bases between. The CDR3 has 15 residues. Per the germline V gene, CDR1 is MNHEY and CDR2 is SVGAGI.